The clone carrying this T cell receptor (beta chain) was observed a few times. This sample is part of a study of blood T cell repertoires in COVID-19. Study summary: COVID-19 samples, acute and convalescent, were from the United States, Italy and Spain. Nucleic acid was either cDNA or gDNA, and it came from T cells, B-cell-depleted T cells, or PBMCs.

In the authors' workflow: The assay estimated nucleated cells by amplifying reference gene primers. Some clones are missing from TCRdb's copy, which holds only in-frame ones; the method was immunoSEQ multiplex PCR. D and trimming were read from the DNA, whereas the V and J calls and clone size are those reported in that table. In the table there are 50,000 to 60,000 clones, roughly nine tenths of which are singletons. Germline CDR1 and CDR2: SGHTA and FQGTGA. The CDR3 totals 15 residues. With V trimmed by 5 bases and J by 4 bases, 9 bases remained unmatched. Sequencing used peripheral blood. This clonotype originated in a man aged 55-75 years with acute or convalescent COVID-19. The gene calls are TRBV7-3 and TRBJ2-7, with TRBD1 matching 9 bases. CDR3 region: CASSTQGAGRYEQYF. The CDR3 DNA follows: TGTGCCAGCAGCACACAGGGGGCCGGGCGTTACGAGCAGTACTTC.